The T cell receptor (beta chain) described here comes from a study of identical twins. TCRdb itself ran the 5' RACE reads through MiXCR, one entry per CDR3 protein. The sample yields about 470,000 distinct CDR3 sequences, approximately 24% seen once. This clonotype was counted only a few times. Trimming cost V 8 bases and J 3 bases, with 22 bases left between them. Germline CDR1 and CDR2: MNHNS and SASEGT. This CDR3 comprises 16 residues. This sample was also put to use in a study of T cells expressing NK-cell markers.

Sequencing was performed on CD4+ T cells sorted from blood. V is TRBV6-1 and J is TRBJ1-1; maybe TRBD1 (5 bases). The TCR was taken from a woman in her late teens or twenties in good health. CDR3 bases: TGTGCCAGCCTGCCGGTAAACAGGTTTTTGGACACTGAAGCTTTCTTT. Its protein is CASLPVNRFLDTEAFF.